This T cell receptor (beta chain) comes out of a study of cytomegalovirus exposure and HLA in healthy donors. The V segment lost 5 bases and the J segment 0 bases; nucleotides outside the gene matches: 1. The CDR3 is 13 amino acids. Germline CDR1 is MNHEY and CDR2 is SMNVEV (reference sequence). Clones were sequenced by immunoSEQ multiplex PCR, and TCRdb holds only the in-frame ones, with some missing. This table holds about 240,000 clones, around 85% found once. For this clone: Other DNA sequences in the same sample also yield this CDR3.

This clonotype originated in a woman aged 30 to 39 in good health and CMV-seropositive. Sample: PBMCs. The chain links TRBV27 to TRBJ2-7; 7 nucleotides line up with TRBD2. In nucleotides, the CDR3 is TGTGCCAGCAGTAGCGGGATCTCCTACGAGCAGTACTTC. It yields the protein CASSSGISYEQYF.